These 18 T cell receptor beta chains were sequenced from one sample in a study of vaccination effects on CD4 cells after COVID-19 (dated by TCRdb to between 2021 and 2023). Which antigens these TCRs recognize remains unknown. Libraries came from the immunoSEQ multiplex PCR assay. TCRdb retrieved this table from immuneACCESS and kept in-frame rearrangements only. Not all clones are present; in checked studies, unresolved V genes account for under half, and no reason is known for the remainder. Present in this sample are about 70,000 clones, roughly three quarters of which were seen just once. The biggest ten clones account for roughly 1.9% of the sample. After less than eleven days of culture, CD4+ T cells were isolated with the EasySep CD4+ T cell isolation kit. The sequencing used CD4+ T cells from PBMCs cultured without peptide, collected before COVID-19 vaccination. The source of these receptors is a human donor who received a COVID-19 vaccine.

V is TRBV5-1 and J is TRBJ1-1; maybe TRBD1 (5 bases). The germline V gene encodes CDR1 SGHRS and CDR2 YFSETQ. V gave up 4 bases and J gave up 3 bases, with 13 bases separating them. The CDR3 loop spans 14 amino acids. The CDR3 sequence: CASSAGTGDTEAFF. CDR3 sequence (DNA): TGCGCCAGCAGCGCCGGGACCGGGGACACTGAAGCTTTCTTT.

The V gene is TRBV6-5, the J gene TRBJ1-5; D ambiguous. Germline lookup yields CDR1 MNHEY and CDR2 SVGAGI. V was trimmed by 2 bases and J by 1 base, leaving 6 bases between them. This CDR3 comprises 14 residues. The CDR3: CASSYRQSNQPQHF. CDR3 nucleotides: TGTGCCAGCAGTTACCGGCAAAGCAATCAGCCCCAGCATTTT.

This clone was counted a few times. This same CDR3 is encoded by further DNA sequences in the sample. As DNA, the CDR3 is TGTGCCAGCAGTTTAGGGCAGGGGAACTATGGCTACACCTTC. Translation gives CASSLGQGNYGYTF. V gene TRBV28 combines with J gene TRBJ1-2, with a possible D match to TRBD1 (6 bases). V was trimmed by 2 bases and J by 2 bases, leaving 9 bases between them. Germline values: CDR1 MDHEN, CDR2 SYDVKM. The CDR3 sequence is 14 residues long.

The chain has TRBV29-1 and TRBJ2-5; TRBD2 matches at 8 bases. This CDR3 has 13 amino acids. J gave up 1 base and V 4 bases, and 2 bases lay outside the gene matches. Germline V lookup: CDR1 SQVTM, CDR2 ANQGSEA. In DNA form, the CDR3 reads TGCAGCGTTGGGACTAGCTCCCAAGAGACCCAGTACTTC. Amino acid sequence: CSVGTSSQETQYF.

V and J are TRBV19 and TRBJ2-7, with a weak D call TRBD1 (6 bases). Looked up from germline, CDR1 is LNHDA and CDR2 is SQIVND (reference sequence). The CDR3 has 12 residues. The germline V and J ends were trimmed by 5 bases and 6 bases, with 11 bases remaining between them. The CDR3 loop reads CASSLGQPEQYV. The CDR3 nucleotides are TGTGCCAGTAGTCTGGGACAACCCGAGCAGTACGTC.

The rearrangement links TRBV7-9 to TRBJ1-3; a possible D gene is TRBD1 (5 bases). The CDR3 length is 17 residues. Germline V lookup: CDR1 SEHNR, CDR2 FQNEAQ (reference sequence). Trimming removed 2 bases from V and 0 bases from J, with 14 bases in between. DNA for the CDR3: TGTGCCAGCAGCTTACAGGACAAAGCCCCCTCTGGAAACACCATATATTTT. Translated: CASSLQDKAPSGNTIYF.

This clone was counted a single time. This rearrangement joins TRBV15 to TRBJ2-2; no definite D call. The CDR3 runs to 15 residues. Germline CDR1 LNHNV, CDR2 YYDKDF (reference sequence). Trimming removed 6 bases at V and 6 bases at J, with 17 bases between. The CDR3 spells CATSLNLGSPGELFF. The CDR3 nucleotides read TGTGCCACCAGTCTTAACCTCGGTAGCCCCGGGGAGCTGTTTTTT.

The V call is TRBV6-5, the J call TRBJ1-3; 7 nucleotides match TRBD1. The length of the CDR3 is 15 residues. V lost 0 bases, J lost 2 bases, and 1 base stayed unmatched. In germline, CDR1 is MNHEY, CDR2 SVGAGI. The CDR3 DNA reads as TGTGCCAGCAGTTACTCGGGACAGACTGGAAACACCATATATTTT. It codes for CASSYSGQTGNTIYF.

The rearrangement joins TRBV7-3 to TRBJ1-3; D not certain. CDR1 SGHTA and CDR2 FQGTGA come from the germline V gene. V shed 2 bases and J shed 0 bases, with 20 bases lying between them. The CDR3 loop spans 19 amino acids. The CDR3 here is CASSLGKALQGHSGNTIYF. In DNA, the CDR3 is TGTGCCAGCAGCTTAGGGAAGGCACTTCAAGGCCACTCTGGAAACACCATATATTTT.

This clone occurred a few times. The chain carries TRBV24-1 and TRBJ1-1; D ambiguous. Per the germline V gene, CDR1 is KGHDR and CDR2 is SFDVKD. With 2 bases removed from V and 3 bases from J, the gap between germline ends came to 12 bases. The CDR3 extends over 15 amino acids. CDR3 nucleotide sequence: TGTGCCACCAGTGATTCTCGGGAGGGTGACACTGAAGCTTTCTTT. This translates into CATSDSREGDTEAFF.

This CDR3 reads CASSLSGGRETQYF. The DNA for the CDR3 is TGCGCCAGCAGCTTATCAGGGGGCAGAGAGACCCAGTACTTC. This chain links TRBV5-1 with TRBJ2-5, with TRBD1 matching 8 bases. The CDR3 totals 14 residues. The germline V gene has CDR1 SGHRS and CDR2 YFSETQ. The ends lost 2 bases at V and 4 bases at J; junction bases unmatched: 4.

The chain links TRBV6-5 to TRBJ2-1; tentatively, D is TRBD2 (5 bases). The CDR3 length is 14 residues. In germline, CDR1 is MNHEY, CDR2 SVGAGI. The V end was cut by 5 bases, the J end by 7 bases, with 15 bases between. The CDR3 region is CASSTPGVRNEQFF. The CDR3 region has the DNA TGTGCCAGCAGTACCCCCGGGGTAAGAAATGAGCAGTTCTTC.

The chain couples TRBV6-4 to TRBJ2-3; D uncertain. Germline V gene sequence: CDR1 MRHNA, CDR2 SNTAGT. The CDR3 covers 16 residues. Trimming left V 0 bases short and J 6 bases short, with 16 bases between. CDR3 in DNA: TGTGCCAGCAGTGACTCGAAGACCGCTGCCGCCGATACGCAGTATTTT. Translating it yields CASSDSKTAAADTQYF.

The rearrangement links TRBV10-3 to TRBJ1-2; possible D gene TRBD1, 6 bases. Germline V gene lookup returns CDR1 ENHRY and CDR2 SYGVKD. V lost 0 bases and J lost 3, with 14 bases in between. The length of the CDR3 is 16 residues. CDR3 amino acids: CAISESVQGRYYGYTF. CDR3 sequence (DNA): TGTGCCATCAGTGAGTCCGTACAGGGACGGTACTATGGCTACACCTTC.

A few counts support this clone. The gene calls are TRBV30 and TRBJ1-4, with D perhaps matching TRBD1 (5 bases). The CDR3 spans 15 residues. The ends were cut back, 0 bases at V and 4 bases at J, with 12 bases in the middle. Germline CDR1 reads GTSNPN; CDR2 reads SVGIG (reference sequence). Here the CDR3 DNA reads TGTGCCTGGAGTGTACTGGGACCGTATAATGAAAAACTGTTTTTT. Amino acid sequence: CAWSVLGPYNEKLFF.

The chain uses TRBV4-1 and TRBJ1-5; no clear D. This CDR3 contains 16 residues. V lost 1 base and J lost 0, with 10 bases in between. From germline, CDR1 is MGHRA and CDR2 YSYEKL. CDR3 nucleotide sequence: TGCGCCAGCAGCCAAGCCTTGAGTGATAGCAATCAGCCCCAGCATTTT. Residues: CASSQALSDSNQPQHF.

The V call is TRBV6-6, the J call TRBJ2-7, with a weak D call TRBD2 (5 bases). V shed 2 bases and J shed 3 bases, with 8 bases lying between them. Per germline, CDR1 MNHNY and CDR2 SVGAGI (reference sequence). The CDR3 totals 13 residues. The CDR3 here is CASSYGRVYEQYV. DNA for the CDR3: TGTGCCAGCAGTTACGGGCGGGTCTACGAGCAGTACGTC.

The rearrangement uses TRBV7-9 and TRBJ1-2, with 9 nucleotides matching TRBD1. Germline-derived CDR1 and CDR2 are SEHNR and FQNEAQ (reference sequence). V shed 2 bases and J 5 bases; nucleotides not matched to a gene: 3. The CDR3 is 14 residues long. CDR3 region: CASSLTGGGYGYTF. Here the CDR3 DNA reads TGTGCCAGCAGCTTAACAGGGGGCGGATATGGCTACACCTTC.